This T cell receptor (beta chain) was identified during a study of blood T cells in healthy people across ages. The CDR3 totals 12 residues. Germline lookup yields CDR1 MDHEN and CDR2 SYDVKM. It was with a sample-barcoded 5' primer and a J-beta primer mix that a second PCR of roughly 7 to 12 cycles was run. Each CDR3 protein gets one entry after TCRdb re-called the 5' RACE reads with MiXCR. The table shows roughly 1,800,000 distinct CDR3 sequences, with 49% occurring only once. This sequence originates from a woman aged 40 to 50 in good health. This chain connects TRBV28 to TRBJ2-7, with TRBD1 identical over 7 bases. The J call may not be correct, given that the DNA end is closer to TRBJ2-5. Material: blood. CDR3 protein: CASEGGGETQYF. In nucleotides, the CDR3 is TGTGCCAGCGAAGGGGGCGGGGAGACCCAGTACTTC.